Given below is one TCR beta chain in context. There are 16 residues in the CDR3. Losses at the gene ends were 0 bases for V and 2 bases for J; bases not matched to a gene: 7. CDR1 LGHNA and CDR2 YSLEER come from the germline V gene. This sample is part of a study of control samples from healthy donors and cancer patients. The assay was immunoSEQ multiplex PCR, and TCRdb's table has in-frame clones only and misses some. Among roughly 100,000 clones, roughly four fifths were seen once, and the ten largest hold roughly 13%. The chain combines TRBV4-3 with TRBJ2-7, with 7 bases that match TRBD1. The sequenced sample consisted of blood. The receptor comes from a woman in her 50s in good health. CDR3 DNA sequence: TGCGCCAGCAGCCAAGATCTTCCCCAGGGGGCCTACGAGCAGTACTTC. This encodes CASSQDLPQGAYEQYF.